The present T cell receptor beta chain was sequenced within a study of shared clonotypes between healthy human individuals. The data were produced by immunoSEQ multiplex PCR, yet TCRdb's version contains in-frame clones alone and is incomplete. Here the sample spans about 2,100,000 clones, 90% to 95% being singletons. It was CD45RO-negative cells, positively selected for CCR7, that made up naive CD8 cells, with terminally differentiated effector memory CD45RA+ cells excluded. The CDR3 is 13 amino acids. Looked up from germline, CDR1 is KGHSH and CDR2 is LQKENI. Trimming took 1 base from V and 4 from J, leaving 8 bases between them.

The chain combines TRBV18 with TRBJ2-7; D unresolved. This clonotype was obtained from a man aged 18-30 years in good health. Some clones in this sample may be carry-over from other donors' samples. Sequencing was done on a sample of naive CD8+ T cells from PBMCs. DNA of the CDR3: TGTGCCAGCTCACCACGTGCTATTTACGAGCAGTACTTC. This codes for CASSPRAIYEQYF. Full variable domain (outside the CDR3, taken from reference TRBV18 and TRBJ2-7): NAGVMQNPRHLVRRRGQEARLRCSPMKGHSHVYWYRQLPEEGLKFMVYLQKENIIDESGMPKERFSAEFPKEGPSILRIQQVVRGDSAAYFCASSPRAIYEQYFGPGTRLTVT.